This T cell receptor beta chain stems from a study of T cell clonality in common variable immunodeficiency. Both groups were predominantly of Caucasian heritage. Profiled with immunoSEQ multiplex PCR; TCRdb holds only in-frame clones, not every one. The sample is made up of about 35,000 clones, none counted only once. This clone was seen repeatedly, ten times or more. Its specificity is not known. The CDR3 end falls 3 residues outside the read, so it is completed with the germline J gene. Study-level results: Fewer deletions and N-nucleotide insertions were reportedly seen in common variable immunodeficiency TCR beta sequences. Repertoire-complication correlations in CVID were limited by patient heterogeneity.

Germline V gene data show CDR1 as MDHEN and CDR2 as SYDVKM. The J segment lost 2 bases and the V segment lost 2 bases, leaving 4 bases of the junction unmatched. The CDR3 consists of 15 residues. The receptor's source is a person aged 18 to 70 in good health. The chain combines TRBV28 with TRBJ2-7; TRBD2 agrees at 9 bases. Specimen: peripheral blood mononuclear cells. CDR3 sequence: CASSLGVAGAYEQYF. The sequenced part of the CDR3 DNA is TGTGCCAGCAGTTTAGGGGTAGCGGGGGCCTACGAG.